These T cell receptor beta chains were read from a single sample in a study of blood T cells in healthy people across ages. TCRdb re-called the 5' RACE reads through MiXCR, storing one row per CDR3 protein. The sample has roughly 1.5 million distinct CDR3 sequences, approximately 43% seen once. Sequenced sample: blood. All receptors come from a woman aged 18-29 years in good health. The CDR3 runs from the conserved cysteine through the conserved F or W. D genes are given only for firm matches. Rows may omit the clone size; those that give it use once, few, many or a size class.

j_call d_call clone_size v_call cdr3_aa cdr3_nt
TRBJ1-3 - once TRBV7-2 CASSLGVRRGNTIYF TGTGCCAGCAGCTTAGGGGTCCGCCGCGGAAACACCATATATTTT
TRBJ2-7 - - TRBV7-8 CASSFWRQGHEQYF TGTGCCAGCAGCTTCTGGAGGCAGGGCCACGAGCAGTACTTC
TRBJ2-7 - few TRBV7-2 CASSTRLRSYNEQYF TGTGCCAGCAGCACAAGGCTACGCTCCTACAATGAGCAGTACTTC
TRBJ2-7 - - TRBV15 CATSRDSGARYEQYF TGTGCCACCAGCAGAGATTCGGGGGCGAGGTACGAGCAGTACTTC
TRBJ1-2 - - TRBV27 CANWVLANYGYTF TGTGCCAACTGGGTCCTAGCTAACTATGGCTACACCTTC
TRBJ2-3 - - TRBV20-1 CSAIAELTDTQYF TGCAGTGCAATAGCGGAACTCACAGATACGCAGTATTTT
TRBJ2-2 - few TRBV12-3/TRBV12-4 CASSLTGVNTGELFF TGTGCCAGCAGTTTAACCGGAGTTAACACCGGGGAGCTGTTTTTT
TRBJ2-3 TRBD1 - TRBV10-1 CASSAKGQYADTQYF TGCGCCAGCAGTGCTAAGGGACAGTACGCAGATACGCAGTATTTT
TRBJ2-7 - - TRBV3-1 CASIQGLKESEQYF TGTGCCAGCATCCAAGGCCTAAAGGAGTCCGAGCAGTACTTC
TRBJ2-3 TRBD1 few TRBV18 CASSDRVFADTQYF TGTGCCAGCTCAGACAGGGTATTCGCAGATACGCAGTATTTT
TRBJ1-5 - few TRBV6-1 CASSEWRSNQPQHF TGTGCCAGCAGTGAATGGCGTAGCAATCAGCCCCAGCATTTT
TRBJ1-2 TRBD1 - TRBV10-3 CAISGTGEKFGGYTF TGTGCCATCAGCGGGACAGGGGAAAAGTTTGGGGGCTACACCTTC
TRBJ2-7 - few TRBV6-2/TRBV6-3 CASSSGLIAYEQYF TGTGCCAGCAGTTCTGGACTAATCGCCTACGAGCAGTACTTC
TRBJ2-7 - many TRBV7-2 CASSLSPGSSYEQYF TGTGCCAGCAGTTTATCACCAGGGTCCTCCTACGAGCAGTACTTC
TRBJ1-1 - - TRBV15 CATSKEGGRGFTEAFF TGTGCCACCAGCAAGGAGGGTGGCAGGGGTTTCACTGAAGCTTTCTTT
TRBJ2-7 - - TRBV19 CASNIGPSPRYEQYF TGTGCCAGTAATATAGGCCCCAGCCCCCGCTACGAGCAGTACTTC
TRBJ2-3 - - TRBV6-5 CASSYSRRVTDTQYF TGTGCCAGCAGTTACTCCCGGAGGGTCACAGATACGCAGTATTTT
TRBJ2-7 - - TRBV5-1 CASSLLDAGYEQYF TGCGCCAGCAGCCTCCTGGATGCCGGCTACGAGCAGTACTTC
TRBJ1-6 TRBD1 - TRBV5-1 CASSPGQGGTLGSPLHF TGCGCCAGCAGCCCGGGACAGGGAGGGACCCTAGGTTCACCCCTCCACTTT
TRBJ2-4 TRBD1 - TRBV4-3 CASSQDWAGGLGIQYF TGCGCCAGCAGCCAAGACTGGGCAGGGGGCCTTGGCATTCAGTACTTC
TRBJ1-5 - - TRBV3-1 CASSQARQPQHF TGTGCCAGCAGCCAAGCGCGTCAGCCCCAGCATTTT
TRBJ2-7 TRBD2 - TRBV12-3/TRBV12-4 CASSWGLAREQYF TGTGCCAGCAGTTGGGGACTAGCTCGCGAGCAGTACTTC
TRBJ2-7 - - TRBV5-1 CASSGIRAVYEQYF TGCGCCAGCAGCGGAATCAGGGCCGTCTACGAGCAGTACTTC
TRBJ2-7 - - TRBV4-3 CASSQESPPHEQYF TGCGCCAGCAGCCAAGAATCCCCCCCGCACGAGCAGTACTTC
TRBJ2-7 - - TRBV28 CASSGRGNEQYF TGTGCCAGCAGCGGACGGGGGAACGAGCAGTACTTC
TRBJ2-3 - - TRBV20-1 CSARDFTFARGSTDTQYF TGCAGTGCTAGAGATTTTACCTTCGCTAGAGGGAGCACAGATACGCAGTATTTT
TRBJ1-4 TRBD1 - TRBV4-1 CASSHTDRENEKLFF TGCGCCAGCAGCCATACGGACAGGGAGAATGAAAAACTGTTTTTT
TRBJ2-6 - - TRBV4-1 CASSQESRRDSVNSGANVLTF TGCGCCAGCAGCCAAGAGTCGAGGCGGGACAGCGTAAACTCTGGGGCCAACGTCCTGACTTTC
TRBJ1-2 TRBD1 few TRBV5-1 CASSFQGVSNYGYTF TGCGCCAGCAGCTTTCAGGGGGTATCTAACTATGGCTACACCTTC
TRBJ1-1 - - TRBV10-3 CAISESRGRSRTANTEAFF TGTGCCATCAGTGAGTCAAGGGGGAGATCAAGAACGGCGAACACTGAAGCTTTCTTT
TRBJ2-1 TRBD1 - TRBV6-2/TRBV6-3 CASSDSPGQGNEQFF TGTGCCAGCAGTGACTCACCGGGACAGGGAAATGAGCAGTTCTTC
TRBJ2-5 - few TRBV7-2 CASSFGAVPQETQYF TGTGCCAGCAGCTTTGGTGCGGTTCCACAAGAGACCCAGTACTTC
TRBJ1-2 - - TRBV29-1 CSVESLAYGYTF TGCAGCGTTGAGTCCCTGGCCTATGGCTACACCTTC
TRBJ1-1 - once TRBV25-1 CASTQRSEAFF TGTGCCAGCACTCAGCGAAGTGAAGCTTTCTTT
TRBJ1-6 - - TRBV7-2 CASSLAGRGGNSPLHF TGTGCCAGCAGCTTAGCCGGCAGGGGCGGCAATTCACCCCTCCACTTT
TRBJ2-1 TRBD1 - TRBV9 CASSVRGRVASNYNEQFF TGTGCCAGCAGCGTAAGGGGGCGGGTAGCGAGTAATTACAATGAGCAGTTCTTC
TRBJ2-6 - - TRBV20-1 CSAMDSSGANVLTF TGCAGTGCAATGGACAGCTCTGGGGCCAACGTCCTGACTTTC
TRBJ2-3 - few TRBV6-1 CASSESGTGGRDTQYF TGTGCCAGCAGTGAATCCGGGACTGGAGGCCGAGATACGCAGTATTTT
TRBJ1-3 - - TRBV12-3/TRBV12-4 CASRDWSSGNTIYF TGTGCCAGCAGGGACTGGAGCTCTGGAAACACCATATATTTT
TRBJ2-5 TRBD2 few TRBV12-3/TRBV12-4 CASSLGGTRFYEQYF TGTGCCAGCAGTTTAGGCGGGACTAGGTTTTATGAGCAGTACTTC
TRBJ2-7 - few TRBV7-2 CASSSSGTFLYEQYF TGTGCCAGCAGCTCCTCCGGGACTTTCCTCTACGAGCAGTACTTC
TRBJ2-1 - - TRBV28 CASSRLGAEQFF TGTGCCAGCTCCCGTCTGGGCGCTGAGCAGTTCTTC
TRBJ1-6 TRBD1 few TRBV20-1 CSARVPDREGYSPLHF TGCAGTGCTAGAGTCCCGGACAGGGAAGGTTATTCACCCCTCCACTTT
TRBJ2-7 TRBD2 - TRBV7-7 CASSRLAGSYNEQYF TGTGCTAGCAGCAGACTAGCGGGCTCCTACAATGAGCAGTACTTC
TRBJ1-5 - few TRBV21-1 CASSEDPGRQPQHF TGTGCCAGCAGCGAAGACCCCGGACGTCAGCCCCAGCATTTT
TRBJ1-1 TRBD1 few TRBV29-1 CSWTGGSRNTEAFF TGCAGCTGGACAGGGGGTTCGAGGAACACTGAAGCTTTCTTT